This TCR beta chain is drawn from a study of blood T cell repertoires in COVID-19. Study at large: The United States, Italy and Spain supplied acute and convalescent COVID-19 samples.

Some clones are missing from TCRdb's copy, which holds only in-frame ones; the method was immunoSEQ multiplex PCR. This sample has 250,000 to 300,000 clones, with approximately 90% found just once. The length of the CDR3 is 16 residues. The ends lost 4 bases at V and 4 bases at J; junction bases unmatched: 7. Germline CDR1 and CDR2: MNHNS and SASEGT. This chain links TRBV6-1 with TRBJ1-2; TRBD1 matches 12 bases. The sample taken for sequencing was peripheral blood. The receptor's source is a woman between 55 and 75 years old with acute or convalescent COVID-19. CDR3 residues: CASSAGQGALPYGYTF. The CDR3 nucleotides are TGTGCCAGCAGTGCGGGACAGGGGGCCCTTCCCTATGGCTACACCTTC.